These 6 T cell receptor beta chains were all obtained from the same sample, sequenced in a study of T cells expressing NK-cell markers (TCRdb year 2020). The method was 5' RACE. Sequenced using an Illumina HiSeq 2000. Through TCRdb reprocessing, the reads give one entry per CDR3 protein sequence; DNA is omitted. The sample table includes about 400,000 distinct CDR3 sequences. Around 10% of the sample lies in the top ten. Sequencing was performed on blood T cells: a sorted CD56 or NKG2C T cell subset, CD4+ or CD8+ T cells, or bulk PBMC T cells (not recorded which). These receptor sequences come from a woman between 45 and 65 years old in good health. Donor details come from another sample of the same person, matched by shared clones.

The chain couples TRBV12-3 or TRBV12-4 to TRBJ2-7; TCRdb's assignment of TRBD2 cannot be checked, as there is no DNA. The CDR3 contains 13 residues. The CDR3 region is CASSYPGSYEQYF.

The chain uses TRBV7-9 and TRBJ1-2. The CDR3 loop spans 13 amino acids. Per the germline V gene, CDR1 is SEHNR and CDR2 is FQNEAQ (reference sequence). CDR3 loop: CASSLDGVGGYTF.

V is TRBV7-2 and J is TRBJ2-2; with no DNA, the TCRdb D assignment of TRBD2 cannot be verified. Germline assignment: CDR1 SGHTA and CDR2 FQGNSA. The CDR3 totals 16 residues. The CDR3: CASSLRRRPATGELFF.

This rearrangement joins TRBV7-9 to TRBJ1-1. Germline CDR1 reads SEHNR; CDR2 reads FQNEAQ (reference sequence). This CDR3 contains 14 residues. CDR3 sequence: CASSLVADNTEAFF.

V gene TRBV20-1 combines with J gene TRBJ2-5; lacking DNA, the TRBD1 call made by TCRdb goes unchecked. The CDR3 spans 14 residues. Germline V gene lookup returns CDR1 DFQATT and CDR2 SNEGSKA (reference sequence). Here the CDR3 reads CSAGFGQLQETQYF.

V is TRBV15 and J is TRBJ2-3; TCRdb's D call, TRBD2, is unchecked because there is no DNA. CDR1 and CDR2 (germline): LNHNV, YYDKDF (reference sequence). This CDR3 has 12 residues. The CDR3 region is CATSAAGDTQYF.